This entry concerns a single TCR beta chain. Sequenced by immunoSEQ multiplex PCR; TCRdb stores in-frame clones only, minus some. The repertoire holds 200,000 to 250,000 clones, with 70% to 90% as singletons. Losses at the gene ends were 7 bases for V and 3 bases for J; bases not matched to a gene: 8. CDR3 length: 14 amino acids. Germline CDR1 reads LNHDA; CDR2 reads SQIVND (reference sequence). The data stem from a study of blood T cell repertoires in COVID-19. V and J are TRBV19 and TRBJ2-5; 7 bases map to TRBD1. Source material: PBMCs or T cells enriched from blood (not recorded which). The sequence was obtained from a man aged 25 to 45 who had recovered from COVID-19. CDR3: CASKVPGTEETQYF. The CDR3 DNA follows: TGTGCCAGTAAAGTCCCCGGGACAGAAGAGACCCAGTACTTC.